This passage covers 29 T cell receptor beta chains from one sample sequenced in a study of T-cell memory formation after mild COVID-19. TCRdb itself ran the 5' RACE reads through MiXCR, one entry per CDR3 protein. Of 150,000 to 200,000 distinct CDR3 sequences detected, roughly 15% appear once; the ten largest clones hold about 14%. The sequenced sample consisted of PBMCs or a T cell subset sorted from them (not recorded which). These TCRs come from an adult woman who had mild COVID-19 (a few samples of this study predate the infection). Cell type and time point are not known.

The table lists this clonotype with a few counts. At one end the junction does not follow the germline gene, possibly because of a read error. V and J are TRBV7-7 and TRBJ1-1; 8 positions agree with TRBD1. This CDR3 comprises 14 residues. Germline assignment: CDR1 SSHAT and CDR2 FNYEAQ (reference sequence). CDR3 in amino acids: CASSPAGQGQEAFF. DNA of the CDR3: TGTGCTAGCAGCCCGGCCGGACAGGGACAAGAAGCTTTCTTT.

The chain employs TRBV7-3 and TRBJ2-2; D possibly corresponds to TRBD1 (6 bases). V was shortened by 2 bases and J by 2 bases, with 12 bases between the two germline ends. The germline CDR1 and CDR2 sequences are SGHTA and FQGTGA. The CDR3 runs to 16 residues. Here the CDR3 reads CASSLRTADNTGELFF. DNA for the CDR3: TGTGCCAGCAGCTTACGGACAGCGGATAACACCGGGGAGCTGTTTTTT. Variable domain in full (rest from reference TRBV7-3 and TRBJ2-2): GAGVSQTPSNKVTEKGKYVELRCDPISGHTALYWYRQSLGQGPEFLIYFQGTGAADDSGLPNDRFFAVRPEGSVSTLKIQRTERGDSAVYLCASSLRTADNTGELFFGEGSRLTVL.

J is TRBJ2-1 and V is TRBV20-1, with TRBD2 identical over 8 bases. With V trimmed by 7 bases and J by 7 bases, 12 bases remained unmatched. Germline V gives CDR1 DFQATT, CDR2 SNEGSKA (reference sequence). This CDR3 has 14 residues. Written as DNA, the CDR3 is TGCAGTGTCACGCGGGGGGCGAGTCGGAATGAGCAGTTCTTC. It codes for CSVTRGASRNEQFF.

This chain joins TRBV7-6 and TRBJ1-5; no reliable D call. The germline CDR1 and CDR2 sequences are SGHVS and FNYEAQ. The CDR3 covers 16 residues. V shed 1 base and J shed 0 bases, with 10 bases lying between them. CDR3 sequence (DNA): TGTGCCAGCAGCTTAGGGCCGCCGAATAGCAATCAGCCCCAGCATTTT. Its translation: CASSLGPPNSNQPQHF.

V is TRBV7-9 and J is TRBJ2-7; perhaps TRBD1 as D (6 bases). Germline V gene sequence: CDR1 SEHNR, CDR2 FQNEAQ (reference sequence). The germline V and J ends were trimmed by 4 bases and 7 bases, with 20 bases remaining between them. The CDR3 has 15 residues. Here the CDR3 DNA reads TGTGCCAGCAGCTCGGACAGATCGTTTTTGGGAGAGCAGTACTTC. This sequence encodes CASSSDRSFLGEQYF.

The V gene is TRBV18, the J gene TRBJ2-7, with a tentative D call TRBD1 (6 bases). With 2 bases removed from V and 2 bases from J, the gap between germline ends came to 13 bases. Germline V gene lookup returns CDR1 KGHSH and CDR2 LQKENI. The CDR3 extends over 15 amino acids. The CDR3 is CASSPSKGVAYEQYF. In nucleotides, the CDR3 is TGTGCCAGCTCACCATCTAAGGGGGTGGCCTACGAGCAGTACTTC.

The sample holds a few counts of this clonotype. The V and J genes are TRBV4-2 and TRBJ2-3; a possible D gene is TRBD2 (5 bases). The CDR3 is 16 residues long. V was trimmed by 1 base and J by 8 bases, leaving 19 bases between them. From germline, CDR1 is LGHNA and CDR2 YNFKEQ. DNA of the CDR3: TGTGCCAGCAGCCAAGTCCCGGGTATAGAGGGTGGTACGCAGTATTTT. This codes for CASSQVPGIEGGTQYF.

The chain links TRBV6-1 to TRBJ1-5; no definite D call. V was trimmed by 6 bases and J by 2 bases, leaving 23 bases between them. Germline CDR1 reads MNHNS; CDR2 reads SASEGT. This CDR3 is 18 amino acids long. Here the CDR3 reads CASSVIWREENGNQPQHF. CDR3 DNA: TGTGCCAGCAGCGTTATCTGGAGGGAGGAGAATGGCAATCAGCCCCAGCATTTT.

V is TRBV12-3 or TRBV12-4 and J is TRBJ1-1; D gene ambiguous. This CDR3 contains 13 residues. The germline V and J ends were trimmed by 10 bases and 4 bases, with 16 bases remaining between them. CDR3 region: CAIKTPVSTEAFF. The CDR3 bases are TGTGCCATCAAGACCCCCGTTTCCACTGAAGCTTTCTTT.

This chain links TRBV29-1 with TRBJ2-1; perhaps TRBD1 as D (6 bases). CDR3 length: 12 residues. V was clipped by 7 bases and J by 4 bases, with 11 bases between them. CDR1 and CDR2 from the germline V gene are SQVTM and ANQGSEA. The CDR3 here is CSGTTGYNEQFF. In nucleotides, the CDR3 is TGCAGCGGAACAACAGGGTACAATGAGCAGTTCTTC.

The chain recombines TRBV5-4 with TRBJ2-2, with a weak D call TRBD2 (6 bases). This CDR3 contains 16 residues. V lost 4 bases, J lost 0 bases, and 13 bases lay in between. Germline V CDR1 and CDR2: SGHNT, YYREEE (reference sequence). The CDR3 is CASSISGVANTGELFF. The CDR3 bases are TGTGCCAGCAGCATTAGCGGAGTCGCGAACACCGGGGAGCTGTTTTTT. Full variable domain (outside the CDR3, taken from reference TRBV5-4 and TRBJ2-2): ETGVTQSPTHLIKTRGQQVTLRCSSQSGHNTVSWYQQALGQGPQFIFQYYREEENGRGNFPPRFSGLQFPNYSSELNVNALELDDSALYLCASSISGVANTGELFFGEGSRLTVL.

A few counts support this clonotype. CDR3 DNA: TGTGCCACCAGCAGAGATCCGGGACAGGGAGCAGATACGCAGTATTTT. Translation: CATSRDPGQGADTQYF. The chain recombines TRBV15 with TRBJ2-3; TRBD1 matches 9 bases. Looked up from germline, CDR1 is LNHNV and CDR2 is YYDKDF (reference sequence). This CDR3 comprises 16 residues. With V trimmed by 0 bases and J by 4 bases, 5 bases remained unmatched.

The chain links TRBV7-3 to TRBJ1-1, with D possibly being TRBD1 (5 bases). V was shortened by 8 bases and J by 4 bases, with 11 bases between the two germline ends. Germline values: CDR1 SGHTA, CDR2 FQGTGA. The CDR3 spans 12 residues. In nucleotides, the CDR3 is TGTGCCAGCTCCAGGGAGGGCACTGAAGCTTTCTTT. Protein: CASSREGTEAFF.

The J gene is TRBJ2-3, the V gene TRBV28, with 13 positions matching TRBD2. This CDR3 contains 17 residues. Germline trimming cut 4 bases from V and 2 bases from J; bases unmatched to any gene: 6. Germline V gene sequence: CDR1 MDHEN, CDR2 SYDVKM. Here the CDR3 DNA reads TGTGCCAGCAGTTCCGGGACTAGCGGGGCACCCACAGATACGCAGTATTTT. This gives the protein CASSSGTSGAPTDTQYF.

This clonotype was seen repeatedly, ten times or more. The rearrangement uses TRBV27 and TRBJ2-7; 11 positions match TRBD2. The V gene end was trimmed by 5 bases and the J gene end by 7 bases; junction bases not matched to a gene: 13. CDR3 length: 16 residues. CDR1 and CDR2 (germline): MNHEY, SMNVEV (reference sequence). In DNA form, the CDR3 reads TGTGCCAGCAGTGCCCTTAGTAGCGGGGGGGCGCGTGAGCAGTACTTC. It translates to CASSALSSGGAREQYF.

This clonotype was recorded at least ten times. The rearrangement links TRBV4-3 to TRBJ2-3; possibly TRBD2 for D (5 bases). V lost 2 bases to trimming and J lost 0 bases, with 12 bases between them. Germline CDR1 is LGHNA and CDR2 is YSLEER. This CDR3 has 16 residues. This CDR3 reads CASSQSSATSTDTQYF. For the CDR3, the DNA is TGCGCCAGCAGCCAAAGTAGCGCCACTAGCACAGATACGCAGTATTTT.

V is TRBV29-1 and J is TRBJ2-7; weak D call: TRBD1 (6 bases). The ends were cut back, 7 bases at V and 0 bases at J, with 16 bases in the middle. There are 14 residues in the CDR3. From germline, CDR1 is SQVTM and CDR2 ANQGSEA. CDR3: CSATPGQTSYEQYF. CDR3 sequence (DNA): TGCAGCGCAACCCCCGGACAGACCTCCTACGAGCAGTACTTC.

This clonotype was counted only a few times. V usage is TRBV5-1 and J usage is TRBJ2-1; D uncertain. The CDR3 covers 15 residues. Trimming shortened V by 0 bases and J by 8 bases, and 15 bases separated the two germline ends. Germline V gene sequence: CDR1 SGHRS, CDR2 YFSETQ. This chain's CDR3 is CASSLESSPLYEQFF. Written as DNA, the CDR3 is TGCGCCAGCAGCTTGGAAAGTTCACCCCTATATGAGCAGTTCTTC.

The J gene is TRBJ1-2, the V gene TRBV5-1, with D possibly matching TRBD1 (5 bases). Germline CDR1 is SGHRS and CDR2 is YFSETQ. The CDR3 loop spans 14 amino acids. V gave up 3 bases and J gave up 8 bases, with 17 bases separating them. CDR3 protein: CASSWGTEGSGYTF. The CDR3 DNA reads as TGCGCCAGCAGCTGGGGGACTGAGGGATCCGGCTACACCTTC.

J is TRBJ2-3 and V is TRBV12-3 or TRBV12-4; D is perhaps TRBD2 (6 bases). The CDR3 has 13 amino acids. V was pared by 1 base and J by 4 bases, with 6 bases between. The CDR3 reads CASSLGEADTQYF. DNA of the CDR3: TGTGCCAGCAGTTTAGGGGAGGCAGATACGCAGTATTTT.

This chain uses TRBV4-2 with TRBJ1-6; a weak D match, TRBD1 (5 bases). This CDR3 has 15 residues. CDR1 is LGHNA and CDR2 is YNFKEQ in the germline V gene. V lost 0 bases and J 5 bases, leaving 8 bases between the germline ends. The chain's CDR3 is CASSQDPGNNSPLHF. The CDR3, as DNA: TGTGCCAGCAGCCAAGATCCAGGGAATAATTCACCCCTCCACTTT.

This clonotype was detected a few times. The gene calls are TRBV3-1 and TRBJ1-1; TRBD1 matches 7 bases. The CDR3 is made up of 15 amino acids. V dropped 1 base and J dropped 0; count of bases not matched to a gene: 2. Germline-derived CDR1 and CDR2 are LGHDT and YNNKEL (reference sequence). CDR3: CASSQAGTVNTEAFF. CDR3 nucleotides: TGTGCCAGCAGCCAAGCCGGGACAGTGAACACTGAAGCTTTCTTT.

V and J are TRBV7-9 and TRBJ2-5; D is possibly TRBD1 (6 bases). The CDR3 extends over 15 amino acids. CDR1 and CDR2 from the germline V gene are SEHNR and FQNEAQ (reference sequence). Between the trimmed V and J ends, which lost 1 base and 1 base, there was a span of 10 bases. Written as DNA, the CDR3 is TGTGCCAGCAGCTTAGGGGCAGGGGTCCAAGAGACCCAGTACTTC. Its protein is CASSLGAGVQETQYF.

The count of this clonotype is one. The chain carries TRBV5-6 and TRBJ2-1; D is uncertain. The germline gives CDR1 SGHDT, CDR2 YYEEEE. The germline V and J ends were trimmed by 4 bases and 5 bases, with 13 bases remaining between them. The CDR3 is 14 amino acids. The CDR3 DNA follows: TGTGCCAGCAGCCTCGCCTTGCCCCACAATGAGCAGTTCTTC. It codes for CASSLALPHNEQFF.

The chain couples TRBV7-2 to TRBJ2-1; the match to TRBD2 covers 13 bases. CDR1 is SGHTA and CDR2 is FQGNSA in the germline V gene. After removal of 6 bases from V and 7 bases from J, the junction contained 6 bases not matched to a gene. This CDR3 comprises 15 residues. The CDR3 is CASRIPGLAGNEQFF. The CDR3 DNA reads TGTGCCAGCAGAATCCCGGGACTAGCGGGAAATGAGCAGTTCTTC. The variable domain in full, completed from reference TRBV7-2 and TRBJ2-1, reads GAGVSQSPSNKVTEKGKDVELRCDPISGHTALYWYRQSLGQGLEFLIYFQGNSAPDKSGLPSDRFSAERTGGSVSTLTIQRTQQEDSAVYLCASRIPGLAGNEQFFGPGTRLTVL.

This clonotype was counted between two and nine times. The V gene is TRBV7-8, the J gene TRBJ2-5, with D perhaps matching TRBD1 (6 bases). This CDR3 has 14 residues. V lost 7 bases and J 3 bases, leaving 15 bases between the germline ends. CDR1 and CDR2 from the germline V gene are SGHVS and FQNEAQ. The CDR3 sequence: CASTQGTGKETQYF. CDR3 DNA: TGTGCCAGCACCCAGGGGACGGGAAAAGAGACCCAGTACTTC.

This sequence joins TRBV6-5 and TRBJ2-5; TRBD1 is a possible D gene (6 bases). Germline V gene lookup returns CDR1 MNHEY and CDR2 SVGAGI. Trimming removed 6 bases at V and 0 bases at J, with 11 bases between. There are 14 residues in the CDR3. The CDR3 sequence: CASSHGQYQETQYF. CDR3 DNA: TGTGCCAGCAGCCATGGACAGTACCAAGAGACCCAGTACTTC.

This clonotype has a handful of counts. The chain is built from TRBV7-9 and TRBJ1-1; 11 bases are shared with TRBD1. The length of the CDR3 is 17 residues. Unmatched junction bases numbered 10, after V lost 5 bases and J lost 2 bases. CDR1 is SEHNR, CDR2 FQNEAQ, per germline (reference sequence). DNA for the CDR3: TGTGCCAGCAGCCCACCCTTTGGACAGGGGGCCAACACTGAAGCTTTCTTT. Its protein product is CASSPPFGQGANTEAFF. Filled out from reference TRBV7-9 and TRBJ1-1, the complete variable domain reads DTGVSQNPRHKITKRGQNVTFRCDPISEHNRLYWYRQTLGQGPEFLTYFQNEAQLEKSRLLSDRFSAERPKGSFSTLEIQRTEQGDSAMYLCASSPPFGQGANTEAFFGQGTRLTVV.

This clonotype was counted at least ten times. The rearrangement links TRBV4-1 to TRBJ2-3; 9 positions agree with TRBD2. The CDR3 has 18 residues. V lost 4 bases, J lost 6 bases, and 17 bases stayed unmatched. CDR1 is MGHRA, CDR2 YSYEKL, per germline. The CDR3 reads CASSPGPRGGRGPDTQYF. The CDR3 DNA follows: TGCGCCAGCAGCCCGGGCCCGCGGGGGGGCCGCGGGCCTGATACGCAGTATTTT.